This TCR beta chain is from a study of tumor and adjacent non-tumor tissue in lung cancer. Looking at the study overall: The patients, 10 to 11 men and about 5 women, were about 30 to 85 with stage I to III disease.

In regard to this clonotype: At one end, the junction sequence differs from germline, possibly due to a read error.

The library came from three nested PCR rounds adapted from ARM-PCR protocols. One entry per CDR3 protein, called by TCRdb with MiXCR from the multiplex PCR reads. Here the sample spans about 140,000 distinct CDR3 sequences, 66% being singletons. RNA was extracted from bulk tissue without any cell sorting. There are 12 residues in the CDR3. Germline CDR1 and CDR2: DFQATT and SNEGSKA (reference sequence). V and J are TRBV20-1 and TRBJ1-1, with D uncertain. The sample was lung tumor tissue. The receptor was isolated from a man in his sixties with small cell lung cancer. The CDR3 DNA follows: TGCAGTGATAGAGATTTGGATGCTGAAGCTTTCTTC. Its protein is CSDRDLDAEAFF.